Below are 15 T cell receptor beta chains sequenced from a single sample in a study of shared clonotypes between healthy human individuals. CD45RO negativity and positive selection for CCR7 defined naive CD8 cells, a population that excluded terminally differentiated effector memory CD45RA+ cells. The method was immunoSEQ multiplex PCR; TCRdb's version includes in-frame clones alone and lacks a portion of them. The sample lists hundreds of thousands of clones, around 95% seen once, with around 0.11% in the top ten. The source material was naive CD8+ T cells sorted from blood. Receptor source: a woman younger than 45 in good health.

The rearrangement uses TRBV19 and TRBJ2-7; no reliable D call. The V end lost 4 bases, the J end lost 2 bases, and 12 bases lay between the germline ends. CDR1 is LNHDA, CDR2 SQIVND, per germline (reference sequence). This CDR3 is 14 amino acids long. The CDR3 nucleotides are TGTGCCAGTAGTAGGGTGGTGTTTACCTACGAGCAGTACTTC. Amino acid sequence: CASSRVVFTYEQYF.

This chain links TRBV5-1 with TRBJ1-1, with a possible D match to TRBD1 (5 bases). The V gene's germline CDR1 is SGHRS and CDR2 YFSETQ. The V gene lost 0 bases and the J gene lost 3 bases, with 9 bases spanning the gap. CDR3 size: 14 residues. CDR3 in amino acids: CASSLVEGHTEAFF. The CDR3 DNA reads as TGCGCCAGCAGCTTGGTTGAGGGGCACACTGAAGCTTTCTTT.

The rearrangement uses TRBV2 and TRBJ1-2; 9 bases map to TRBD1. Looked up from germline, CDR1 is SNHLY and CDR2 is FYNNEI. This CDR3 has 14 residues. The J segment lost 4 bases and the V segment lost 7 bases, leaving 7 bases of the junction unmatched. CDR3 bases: TGTGCCAGCACCGGACAGGGGAAGGGCTATGGCTACACCTTC. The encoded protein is CASTGQGKGYGYTF.

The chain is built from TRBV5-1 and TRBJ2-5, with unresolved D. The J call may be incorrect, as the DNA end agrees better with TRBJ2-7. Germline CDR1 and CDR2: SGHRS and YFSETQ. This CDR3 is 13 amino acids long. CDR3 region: CASSLDRAYEQYF. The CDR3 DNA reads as TGCGCCAGCAGCTTGGACAGAGCCTACGAGCAGTACTTC.

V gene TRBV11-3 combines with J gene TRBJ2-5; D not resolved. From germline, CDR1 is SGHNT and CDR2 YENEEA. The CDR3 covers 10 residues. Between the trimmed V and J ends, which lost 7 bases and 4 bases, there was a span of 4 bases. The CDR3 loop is CASTRETQYF. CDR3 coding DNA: TGTGCCAGCACCCGAGAGACCCAGTACTTC.

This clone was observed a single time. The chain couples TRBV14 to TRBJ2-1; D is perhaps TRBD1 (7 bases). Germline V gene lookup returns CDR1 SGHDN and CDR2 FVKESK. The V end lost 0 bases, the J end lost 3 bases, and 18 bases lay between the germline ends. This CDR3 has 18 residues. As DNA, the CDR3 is TGTGCCAGCAGCCAAGATCGGTGGCAGGGGGGCTTCTACAATGAGCAGTTCTTC. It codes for CASSQDRWQGGFYNEQFF.

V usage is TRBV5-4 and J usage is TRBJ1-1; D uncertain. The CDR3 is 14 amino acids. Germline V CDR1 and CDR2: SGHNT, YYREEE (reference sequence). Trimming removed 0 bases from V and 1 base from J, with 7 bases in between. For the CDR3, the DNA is TGTGCCAGCAGCTTGGCTTTTCCGAACACTGAAGCTTTCTTT. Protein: CASSLAFPNTEAFF.

CDR3 sequence: CASSPGLVETQYF. The CDR3 bases are TGTGCCAGCAGCCCGGGGCTCGTAGAGACCCAGTACTTC. The V call is TRBV7-8, the J call TRBJ2-5, with D possibly being TRBD1 or TRBD2 (5 bases each). The CDR3 length is 13 residues. Trimming pared 5 bases from V and 4 bases from J, leaving 11 bases between. CDR1 is SGHVS, CDR2 FQNEAQ, per germline.

CDR3 protein: CASSLREMDYGYTF. The DNA of the CDR3 is TGTGCCAGCAGTTTAAGGGAGATGGACTATGGCTACACCTTC. The genes are TRBV28 and TRBJ1-2, with unresolved D. Germline-derived CDR1 and CDR2 are MDHEN and SYDVKM. CDR3 length equals 14 residues. V lost 2 bases and J lost 3, with 10 bases in between.

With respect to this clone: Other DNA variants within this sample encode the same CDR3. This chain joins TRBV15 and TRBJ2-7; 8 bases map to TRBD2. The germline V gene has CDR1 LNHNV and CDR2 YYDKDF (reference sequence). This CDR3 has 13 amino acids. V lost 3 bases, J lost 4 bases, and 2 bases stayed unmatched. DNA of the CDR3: TGTGCCACCAGCAGCGGGAGGGCTTACGAGCAGTACTTC. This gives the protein CATSSGRAYEQYF.

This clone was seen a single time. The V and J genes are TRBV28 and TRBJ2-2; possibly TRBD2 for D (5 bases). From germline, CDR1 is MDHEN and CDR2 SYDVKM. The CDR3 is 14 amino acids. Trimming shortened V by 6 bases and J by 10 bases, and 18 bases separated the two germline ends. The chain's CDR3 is CASSVRASQMELFF. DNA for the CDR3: TGTGCCAGCAGCGTGCGGGCCAGTCAGATGGAGCTGTTTTTT.

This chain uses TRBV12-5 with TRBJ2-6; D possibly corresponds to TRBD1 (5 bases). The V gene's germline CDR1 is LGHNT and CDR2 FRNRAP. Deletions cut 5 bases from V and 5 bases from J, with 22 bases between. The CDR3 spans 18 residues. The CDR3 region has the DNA TGTGCTAGTGGTACGATTACTTTAGGACAAAGTCGGGCCAACGTCCTGACTTTC. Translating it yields CASGTITLGQSRANVLTF. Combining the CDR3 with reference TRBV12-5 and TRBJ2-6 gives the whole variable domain DARVTQTPRHKVTEMGQEVTMRCQPILGHNTVFWYRQTMMQGLELLAYFRNRAPLDDSGMPKDRFSAEMPDATLATLKIQPSEPRDSAVYFCASGTITLGQSRANVLTFGAGSRLTVL.

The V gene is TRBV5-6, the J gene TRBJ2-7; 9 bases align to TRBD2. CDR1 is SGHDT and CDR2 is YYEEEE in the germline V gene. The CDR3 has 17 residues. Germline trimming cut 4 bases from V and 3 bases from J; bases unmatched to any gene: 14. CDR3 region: CASSPFVAGVPFYEQYF. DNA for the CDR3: TGTGCCAGCAGCCCCTTCGTAGCGGGAGTGCCGTTCTACGAGCAGTACTTC.

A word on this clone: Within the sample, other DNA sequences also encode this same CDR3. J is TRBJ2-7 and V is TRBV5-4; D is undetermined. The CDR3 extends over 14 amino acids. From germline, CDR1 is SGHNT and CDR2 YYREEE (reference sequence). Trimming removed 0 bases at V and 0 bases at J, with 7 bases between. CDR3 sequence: CASSLDSFSYEQYF. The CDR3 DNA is TGTGCCAGCAGCTTGGACAGCTTCTCCTACGAGCAGTACTTC.

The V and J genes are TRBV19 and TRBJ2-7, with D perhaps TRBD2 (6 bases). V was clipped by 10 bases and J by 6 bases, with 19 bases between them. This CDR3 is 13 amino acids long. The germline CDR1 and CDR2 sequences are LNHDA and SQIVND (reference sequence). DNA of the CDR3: TGTGCCACTCATGGACGGGGAGGCGGCGAGCAGTACTTC. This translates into CATHGRGGGEQYF.